This T cell receptor (beta chain) was identified during a study of siplizumab effects on memory and regulatory T cells. Study-wide results and caveats: Proliferating Tregs in siplizumab cultures were never verified as suppressive.

Comments on this clone: Its antigen is unidentified.

Germline V gene sequence: CDR1 SNHLY, CDR2 FYNNEI. V lost 6 bases, J lost 1 base, and 12 bases lay in between. CDR3 length: 14 residues. Each sample yielded roughly 92,000 assayed TCR templates. Sequencing used immunoSEQ multiplex PCR; TCRdb keeps in-frame clones, though not all of them. The table records 90,000 to 130,000 clones, around 90% of them present only once. The gene calls are TRBV2 and TRBJ1-1, with D tentatively TRBD1 (5 bases). The sequence came from a human donor in good health. The sample was CD4+ T cells sorted from blood. CDR3 loop: CASRYGAENTEAFF. The CDR3 DNA reads as TGTGCCAGCAGGTACGGGGCAGAGAACACTGAAGCTTTCTTT.